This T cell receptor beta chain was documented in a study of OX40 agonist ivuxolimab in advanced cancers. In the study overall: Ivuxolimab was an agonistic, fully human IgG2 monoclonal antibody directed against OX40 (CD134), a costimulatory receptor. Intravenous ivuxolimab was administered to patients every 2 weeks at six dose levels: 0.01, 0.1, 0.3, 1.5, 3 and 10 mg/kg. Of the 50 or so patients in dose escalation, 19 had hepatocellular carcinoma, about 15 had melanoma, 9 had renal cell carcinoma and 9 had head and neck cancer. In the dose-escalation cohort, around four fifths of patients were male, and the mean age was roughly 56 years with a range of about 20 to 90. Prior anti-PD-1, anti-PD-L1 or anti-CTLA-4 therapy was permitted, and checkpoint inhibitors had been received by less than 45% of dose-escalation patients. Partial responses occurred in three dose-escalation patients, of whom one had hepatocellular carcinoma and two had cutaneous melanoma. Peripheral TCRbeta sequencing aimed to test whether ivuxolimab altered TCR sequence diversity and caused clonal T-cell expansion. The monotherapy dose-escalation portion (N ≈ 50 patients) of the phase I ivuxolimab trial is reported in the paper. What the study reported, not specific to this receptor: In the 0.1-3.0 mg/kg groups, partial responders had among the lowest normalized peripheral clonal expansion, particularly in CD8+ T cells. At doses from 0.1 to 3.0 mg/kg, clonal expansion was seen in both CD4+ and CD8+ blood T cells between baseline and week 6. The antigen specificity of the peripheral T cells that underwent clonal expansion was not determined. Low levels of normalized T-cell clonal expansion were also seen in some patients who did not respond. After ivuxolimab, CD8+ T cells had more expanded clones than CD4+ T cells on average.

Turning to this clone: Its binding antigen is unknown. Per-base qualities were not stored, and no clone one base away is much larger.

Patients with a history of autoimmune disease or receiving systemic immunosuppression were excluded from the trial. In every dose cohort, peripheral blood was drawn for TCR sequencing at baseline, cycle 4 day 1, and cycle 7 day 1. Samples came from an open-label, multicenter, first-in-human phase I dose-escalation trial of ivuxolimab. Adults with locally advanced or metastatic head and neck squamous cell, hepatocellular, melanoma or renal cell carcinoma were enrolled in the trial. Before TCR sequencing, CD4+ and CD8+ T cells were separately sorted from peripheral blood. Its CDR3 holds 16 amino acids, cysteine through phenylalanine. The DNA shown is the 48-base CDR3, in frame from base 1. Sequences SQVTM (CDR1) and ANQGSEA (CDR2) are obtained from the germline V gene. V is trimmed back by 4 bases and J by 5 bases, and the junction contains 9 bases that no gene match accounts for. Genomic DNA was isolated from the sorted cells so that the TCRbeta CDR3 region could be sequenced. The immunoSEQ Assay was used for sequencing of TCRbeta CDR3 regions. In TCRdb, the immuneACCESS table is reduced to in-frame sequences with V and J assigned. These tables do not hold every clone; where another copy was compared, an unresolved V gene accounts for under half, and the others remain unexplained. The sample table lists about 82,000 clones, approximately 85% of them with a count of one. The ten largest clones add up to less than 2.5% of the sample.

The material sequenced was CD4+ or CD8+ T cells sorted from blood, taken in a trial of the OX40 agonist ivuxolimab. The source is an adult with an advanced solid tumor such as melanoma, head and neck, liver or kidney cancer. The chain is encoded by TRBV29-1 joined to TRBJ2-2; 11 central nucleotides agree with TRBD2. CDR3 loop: CSVAPLAGGGTGELFF. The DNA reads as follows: TGCAGCGTTGCTCCGCTAGCGGGGGGCGGAACCGGGGAGCTGTTTTTT.